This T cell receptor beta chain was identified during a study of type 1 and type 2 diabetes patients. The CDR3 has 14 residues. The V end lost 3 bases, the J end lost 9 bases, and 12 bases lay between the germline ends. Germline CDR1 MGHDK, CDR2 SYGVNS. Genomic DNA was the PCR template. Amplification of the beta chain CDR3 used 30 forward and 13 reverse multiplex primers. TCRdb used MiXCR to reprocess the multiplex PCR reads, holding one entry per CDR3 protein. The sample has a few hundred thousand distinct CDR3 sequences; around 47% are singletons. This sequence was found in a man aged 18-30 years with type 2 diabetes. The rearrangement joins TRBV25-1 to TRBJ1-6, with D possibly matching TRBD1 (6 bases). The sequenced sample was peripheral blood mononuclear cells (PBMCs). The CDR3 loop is CASSDAGVTSPLHF. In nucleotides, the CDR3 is TGTGCCAGCAGTGATGCAGGGGTCACTTCACCCCTCCACTTT.